The 23 T cell receptor beta chains below come from one sample, sequenced in a study of T-cell reconstitution after alpha-beta-depleted transplantation in children. Library preparation (for TCRbeta) was performed with unique molecular identifiers. Using its own MiXCR run on the PCR reads, TCRdb lists one record per CDR3 protein. The top ten hold approximately 3.9% of the sample, which has about 410,000 distinct CDR3 sequences, around 21% seen once. This material consisted of PBMCs from the stem cell graft donor, taken from the stem cell graft. All receptors derive from a human donor who donated a stem cell graft to a child with acute myeloid leukemia.

This chain links TRBV24-1 with TRBJ2-7; tentatively, D is TRBD1 or TRBD2 (5 bases each). The CDR3 length is 14 residues. Germline V gene data show CDR1 as KGHDR and CDR2 as SFDVKD. V lost 4 bases, J lost 1 base, and 10 bases lay in between. CDR3 sequence (DNA): TGTGCCACCAGTGACCGGGGCAGGTCCTACGAGCAGTACTTC. Translated, it gives CATSDRGRSYEQYF.

In this sample, this clonotype turned up many times. CDR3 amino acids: CASSLAASASYEQFF. CDR3 DNA: TGTGCCAGCAGCTTAGCGGCTAGCGCTAGTTATGAGCAGTTCTTC. This chain connects TRBV7-6 to TRBJ2-1, with D perhaps TRBD2 (6 bases). Germline loops: CDR1 SGHVS, CDR2 FNYEAQ. This CDR3 spans 15 amino acids. With 0 bases removed from V and 8 bases from J, the gap between germline ends came to 14 bases.

The rearrangement links TRBV10-2 to TRBJ2-1; D not certain. The CDR3 is made up of 11 amino acids. CDR1 and CDR2 from the germline V gene are WSHSY and SAAADI. V lost 8 bases, J lost 8 bases, and 10 bases lay in between. The CDR3 loop is CASEQTDEQFF. Written as DNA, the CDR3 is TGCGCCAGCGAACAGACCGATGAGCAGTTCTTC.

This clonotype was detected a few times. J is TRBJ2-1 and V is TRBV5-1; 8 nucleotides line up with TRBD1. Germline CDR1 and CDR2: SGHRS and YFSETQ. The CDR3 length is 21 residues. V gave up 4 bases and J gave up 1 base; unmatched junction bases: 22. The CDR3 sequence is CASSPGNPDRDLVGSYNEQFF. The CDR3 nucleotides read TGCGCCAGCAGCCCGGGGAATCCGGACAGGGACCTCGTTGGATCCTACAATGAGCAGTTCTTC.

This rearrangement joins TRBV7-2 to TRBJ1-2; no firm D call. The length of the CDR3 is 13 residues. Trimming removed 0 bases from V and 7 bases from J, with 9 bases in between. CDR1 and CDR2 from the germline V gene are SGHTA and FQGNSA. CDR3: CASSLAGGVGYTF. The CDR3 bases are TGTGCCAGCAGCTTAGCGGGCGGGGTTGGCTACACCTTC.

This clonotype showed up many times. The rearrangement links TRBV4-1 to TRBJ2-3; TRBD2 is a possible D gene (6 bases). V was clipped by 0 bases and J by 2 bases, with 9 bases between them. Germline V gene sequence: CDR1 MGHRA, CDR2 YSYEKL. The CDR3 has 15 amino acids. Here the CDR3 reads CASSQDRGTTDTQYF. The CDR3 DNA sequence: TGCGCCAGCAGCCAAGATCGCGGGACCACAGATACGCAGTATTTT.

The V call is TRBV7-2, the J call TRBJ1-3; D not resolved. Germline CDR1 is SGHTA and CDR2 is FQGNSA. The CDR3 sequence is 16 residues long. V lost 2 bases and J 0 bases, leaving 11 bases between the germline ends. The chain's CDR3 is CASSLFNTASGNTIYF. In nucleotides, the CDR3 is TGTGCCAGCAGCTTATTTAACACCGCCTCTGGAAACACCATATATTTT.

The CDR3 DNA is TGTGCCAGCCTCATAGGTTATCGGAATGAAAAACTGTTTTTT. It translates to CASLIGYRNEKLFF. The chain combines TRBV28 with TRBJ1-4; D is unclear. The germline V and J ends were trimmed by 8 bases and 5 bases, with 15 bases remaining between them. Germline V gene sequence: CDR1 MDHEN, CDR2 SYDVKM. The CDR3 length is 14 residues.

This clonotype appeared many times. The rearrangement joins TRBV20-1 to TRBJ1-6, with 7 bases aligning to TRBD1. The CDR3 contains 13 residues. The V gene's germline CDR1 is DFQATT and CDR2 SNEGSKA (reference sequence). Trimming took 3 bases from V and 11 from J; bases not matched to a gene: 7. The CDR3: CSARGTASPPLHF. CDR3 nucleotides: TGCAGTGCTAGGGGGACAGCTAGCCCACCCCTCCACTTT.

Only a few counts were recorded for this clonotype. The rearrangement joins TRBV4-1 to TRBJ1-1; D remains unclear. Germline V gene lookup returns CDR1 MGHRA and CDR2 YSYEKL. V dropped 0 bases and J dropped 3 bases, with 11 bases sitting between them. The CDR3 has 15 residues. CDR3 coding DNA: TGCGCCAGCAGCCAAGATCCCAGGTCTTACACTGAAGCTTTCTTT. Translation: CASSQDPRSYTEAFF.

The CDR3 DNA reads as TGTGCCAGCAGTTCGCGACAGGGCAGGGATACGCAGTATTTT. Translation: CASSSRQGRDTQYF. The chain uses TRBV27 and TRBJ2-3; 7 nucleotides align to TRBD1. The CDR3 is 14 residues long. Germline values: CDR1 MNHEY, CDR2 SMNVEV (reference sequence). After removal of 4 bases from V and 6 bases from J, the junction contained 7 bases not matched to a gene.

This clonotype was observed a handful of times. The chain employs TRBV25-1 and TRBJ2-7; 8 nucleotides match TRBD1. Trimming at V came to 4 bases and at J to 5 bases, leaving 7 bases not matched to a gene. The CDR3 spans 14 residues. The germline CDR1 and CDR2 sequences are MGHDK and SYGVNS. The CDR3 sequence: CASSVTDRGHEQYF. The CDR3 DNA reads as TGTGCCAGCAGTGTAACAGACAGGGGCCACGAGCAGTACTTC.

The chain joins TRBV7-3 to TRBJ2-1; unclear D gene. V gave up 1 base and J gave up 9 bases, with 10 bases separating them. The CDR3 is 13 amino acids. Germline loops: CDR1 SGHTA, CDR2 FQGTGA. CDR3 protein: CASSLNGPSEQFF. CDR3 DNA sequence: TGTGCCAGCAGCTTAAATGGCCCCAGTGAGCAGTTCTTC.

This clonotype was counted between two and nine times. The chain employs TRBV20-1 and TRBJ1-2; D is possibly TRBD1 (6 bases). Germline V lookup: CDR1 DFQATT, CDR2 SNEGSKA (reference sequence). V lost 3 bases and J lost 1, with 18 bases in between. This CDR3 is 16 amino acids long. Here the CDR3 DNA reads TGCAGTGCTAGCCTAAACGGGGGCGGCATTAACTATGGCTACACCTTC. As protein: CSASLNGGGINYGYTF.

The chain carries TRBV5-1 and TRBJ2-3; 9 nucleotides agree with TRBD2. This CDR3 has 16 residues. Germline V lookup: CDR1 SGHRS, CDR2 YFSETQ. V dropped 0 bases and J dropped 3; count of bases not matched to a gene: 5. The DNA of the CDR3 is TGCGCCAGCAGCTTGGGGAGCGGGAGGAGTACAGATACGCAGTATTTT. Amino acids: CASSLGSGRSTDTQYF. The full variable domain, with the rest looked up from reference TRBV5-1 and TRBJ2-3, is KAGVTQTPRYLIKTRGQQVTLSCSPISGHRSVSWYQQTPGQGLQFLFEYFSETQRNKGNFPGRFSGRQFSNSRSEMNVSTLELGDSALYLCASSLGSGRSTDTQYFGPGTRLTVL.

The gene calls are TRBV20-1 and TRBJ2-2; the D is unclear. Trimming removed 0 bases from V and 5 bases from J, with 16 bases in between. This CDR3 is built from 16 residues. From germline, CDR1 is DFQATT and CDR2 SNEGSKA (reference sequence). The CDR3 protein is CSARDLYAEGTGELFF. The CDR3 coding sequence is TGCAGTGCTAGAGATCTCTACGCGGAAGGGACCGGGGAGCTGTTTTTT.

This clonotype was seen many times. The rearrangement joins TRBV20-1 to TRBJ2-2, with 9 positions matching TRBD1. The V and J ends lost 0 bases and 4 bases, in that order; junction bases with no gene match: 9. The CDR3 consists of 17 residues. CDR1 and CDR2 from the germline V gene are DFQATT and SNEGSKA (reference sequence). DNA of the CDR3: TGCAGTGCTAGAGATTTGGCGGGACAGGGACTCACCGGGGAGCTGTTTTTT. The encoded protein is CSARDLAGQGLTGELFF.

V usage is TRBV21-1 and J usage is TRBJ1-1. TRBV21-1 is shown as a pseudogene. The length of the CDR3 is 18 residues. The CDR3 DNA sequence: TGTGCCAGCAGCAAAGGTGGTTTGGACGGCACCATGAACACTGAAGCTTTCTTT. As protein: CASSKGGLDGTMNTEAFF.

This clonotype came up many times. The V call is TRBV6-5, the J call TRBJ1-1; the D is unclear. V gave up 4 bases and J gave up 4 bases, with 16 bases separating them. CDR3 length: 15 residues. The germline gives CDR1 MNHEY, CDR2 SVGAGI. The DNA of the CDR3 is TGTGCCAGCAGTTTGGACCGAATGGGGAGCACTGAAGCTTTCTTT. This encodes CASSLDRMGSTEAFF.

This clonotype was seen more than once but under ten times. V usage is TRBV12-3 or TRBV12-4 and J usage is TRBJ2-3; 14 nucleotides agree with TRBD2. There are 17 residues in the CDR3. J gave up 5 bases and V 2 bases, and 6 bases lay outside the gene matches. The CDR3 spells CASSLRLAGGPRDTQYF. The CDR3 region has the DNA TGTGCCAGCAGTTTAAGACTAGCGGGAGGGCCGAGAGATACGCAGTATTTT.

This chain uses TRBV27 with TRBJ2-3; 8 bases fit TRBD2. V dropped 0 bases and J dropped 6; count of bases not matched to a gene: 14. CDR1 is MNHEY and CDR2 is SMNVEV in the germline V gene (reference sequence). CDR3 length: 18 residues. CDR3 region: CASSLSLGTSRDVDTQYF. DNA of the CDR3: TGTGCCAGCAGTTTATCCCTCGGGACTAGTCGGGATGTGGATACGCAGTATTTT.

In this sample, this clonotype turned up many times. The genes are TRBV20-1 and TRBJ2-3; 10 bases fit TRBD2. Germline V gives CDR1 DFQATT, CDR2 SNEGSKA (reference sequence). Trimming at V came to 1 base and at J to 4 bases, leaving 2 bases not matched to a gene. CDR3 length equals 14 residues. The CDR3 here is CSARGSGRSDTQYF. Here the CDR3 DNA reads TGCAGTGCTAGAGGTAGCGGGAGGTCAGATACGCAGTATTTT.

This clonotype was counted many times. The J gene is TRBJ2-1, the V gene TRBV10-3; 13 bases fit TRBD2. The V segment lost 2 bases and the J segment 1 base; nucleotides outside the gene matches: 2. CDR3 size: 17 residues. Germline V gene data show CDR1 as ENHRY and CDR2 as SYGVKD. DNA of the CDR3: TGTGCCATCAGTGAGAGACTAGCGGGAGGATCCTACAATGAGCAGTTCTTC. Translation gives CAISERLAGGSYNEQFF.